This is a list of T cell receptor beta chains from one sample in a study of OX40 agonist ivuxolimab in advanced cancers. Some clones are missing from TCRdb's copy, which holds only in-frame ones; the method was immunoSEQ multiplex PCR. Of 80,000 to 100,000 clones listed, around 85% are singletons. The starting material was CD4+ or CD8+ T cells sorted from blood, obtained in a trial of the OX40 agonist ivuxolimab. Source of these receptors: an adult with an advanced solid tumor such as melanoma, head and neck, liver or kidney cancer. CDR3s include the opening cysteine and the closing phenylalanine or tryptophan. The D gene is left open where the match is weak. Size tells how often a clone was seen (once, few, many) or the class of an expanded clone, and some rows leave it out.

>TRBJ2-1|TRBV15|-|once
TGTGCCACCAGCAGAGTTAGGGTTGGAGAGCAGTTCTTC
CATSRVRVGEQFF
>TRBJ2-7|TRBV7-2|TRBD2|-
TGTGCCAGCAGACTAGCGGGGGGGATCTCCTACGAGCAGTACTTC
CASRLAGGISYEQYF
>TRBJ2-4|TRBV11-1|TRBD1|-
TGTGCCAGCAGCCCACAGGGGGCAGGAAACATTCAGTACTTC
CASSPQGAGNIQYF
>TRBJ1-1|TRBV5-5|-|-
TGTGCCAGCAGCCGACACGGGGATACTGAAGCTTTCTTT
CASSRHGDTEAFF
>TRBJ1-1|TRBV7-3|-|-
TGTGCCAGCAGCGCCGGGGGAGAAGCTTTCTTT
CASSAGGEAFF
>TRBJ2-3|TRBV18|-|-
TGTGCCAGCTCACCACCGTCAGCAGATACGCAGTATTTT
CASSPPSADTQYF
>TRBJ1-4|TRBV6-5|-|-
TGTGCCAGCAGTCAGAATCCGGGACGAAATGAAAAACTGTTTTTT
CASSQNPGRNEKLFF
>TRBJ2-5|TRBV2|-|-
TGTGCCAGCAGCGACGGAGAGACCCAGTACTTC
CASSDGETQYF
>TRBJ1-1|TRBV11-2|-|-
TGTGCCAGCACCCGCCCCGGGGTTGTTACGACTGAAGCTTTCTTT
CASTRPGVVTTEAFF
>TRBJ2-7|TRBV7-8|-|once
TGTGCCAGCAGCTACGTCTACGAGCAGTACTTC
CASSYVYEQYF